The source of this TCR beta chain is a study of regulatory T cells in long-lasting Graves disease. Turning to this clonotype: Its antigen is unidentified.

The time point denotes: newly diagnosed GD, antithyroid drugs for less than 3 months. The TCR library was prepared using RNA isolated from PBMCs. Peripheral blood, at approximately 10 milliliters, went into EDTA tubes. The length of the CDR3 is 16 residues. The V segment lost 4 bases and the J segment 9 bases; nucleotides outside the gene matches: 10. Looked up from germline, CDR1 is SGHTA and CDR2 is FQGNSA. Study-wide findings and caveats: The researchers studied only peripheral blood, not thyroid tissue.

The TCR beta library used iRepertoire HTBI primers with Arm-PCR amplification of CDR3. TCRdb fed the multiplex PCR reads into MiXCR, producing one record per CDR3 protein. The table records 400,000 to 550,000 distinct CDR3 sequences, 15% to 20% of them present only once. These same records also appear under a second study, on T cells in Graves' hyperthyroidism and ophthalmopathy. That source reports: During a first-round RT-PCR of the TCR CDR3, the HTBI primer set was used.

The V and J genes are TRBV7-2 and TRBJ2-7; 15 positions agree with TRBD2. This receptor was identified in a woman aged 18-29 years with Graves disease. The sequences come from peripheral blood mononuclear cells (PBMCs), collected at new diagnosis, from a patient treated with antithyroid drugs. The CDR3 loop is CASSSSGLAGGTGQYF. The CDR3 DNA is TGTGCCAGCAGCTCGTCGGGACTAGCGGGAGGTACGGGGCAGTACTTC. The complete variable domain, with remaining parts taken from reference TRBV7-2 and TRBJ2-7, reads GAGVSQSPSNKVTEKGKDVELRCDPISGHTALYWYRQSLGQGLEFLIYFQGNSAPDKSGLPSDRFSAERTGGSVSTLTIQRTQQEDSAVYLCASSSSGLAGGTGQYFGPGTRLTVT.